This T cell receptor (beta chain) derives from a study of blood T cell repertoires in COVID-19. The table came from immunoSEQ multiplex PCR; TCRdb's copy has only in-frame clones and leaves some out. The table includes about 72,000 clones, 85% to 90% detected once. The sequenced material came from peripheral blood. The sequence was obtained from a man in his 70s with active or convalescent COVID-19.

The CDR3 DNA reads TGCGCCAGCAGTCAATCGAGTTGCGAACTAGCCAAAAACATTCAGTACTTC. Amino acids: CASSQSSCELAKNIQYF. The chain links TRBV23-1 to TRBJ2-4; D is unclear. TRBV23-1 is given ORF status, its function remaining uncertain. The CDR3 runs to 17 residues. The V end lost 0 bases, the J end lost 0 bases, and 12 bases lay between the germline ends.